This T cell receptor (beta chain) was retrieved from a study of cytomegalovirus exposure and HLA in healthy donors. Primers: 60 Vbeta forward and 13 Jbeta reverse. Using immunoSEQ multiplex PCR, the repertoire was profiled, and TCRdb retains in-frame clones only, with some absent. This repertoire shows about 94,000 clones, more than 65% found once; its top ten account for approximately 10%. Sequencing input: PBMCs. This sequence originates from a human donor in good health.

The CDR3 sequence is CASSRAGTSYEQYF. The CDR3 DNA reads TGCGCCAGCAGCCGGGCGGGGACCTCCTACGAGCAGTACTTC. V is TRBV23-1 and J is TRBJ2-5, with a tentative D call TRBD2 (6 bases). The tail of the sequence fits TRBJ2-7 better, so the J call may be wrong. TRBV23-1 is flagged as an ORF with uncertain function. There are 14 residues in the CDR3.